The sequence of this T cell receptor beta chain was determined in a study of Graves' ophthalmopathy and Graves' hyperthyroidism. Study-wide results and caveats: A majority of expanded thyroid clonotypes exceeding 0.001 frequency were likewise present in blood. The model's ophthalmopathy progression predictions had around 67% sensitivity and about 72% specificity.

The CDR3 has 15 amino acids. Per germline, CDR1 LNHDA and CDR2 SQIVND (reference sequence). The ends lost 10 bases at V and 0 bases at J; junction bases unmatched: 7. Moderate-to-severe activity, CAS ≥3, NOSPECS ≥4 and duration under 3 months were recorded for donors with ophthalmopathy. Using RNA transcripts, the TCR beta CDR3 regions were amplified. Second-round multiplex PCR came after a first-round RT-PCR that employed HTBI primers. TCRdb reprocessed the multiplex PCR reads with MiXCR, giving one entry per CDR3 protein. Among 660,000 or so distinct CDR3 sequences, roughly two fifths were seen once, and the ten largest hold 3.3%. This clonotype was observed many times. The antigen is not known.

The sample comprised peripheral blood. This TCR was recovered from an adult man with Graves' ophthalmopathy. The chain links TRBV19 to TRBJ2-2; TRBD2 aligns across 8 bases. Here the CDR3 reads CATYPGGPNTGELFF. Here the CDR3 DNA reads TGTGCCACCTACCCGGGAGGGCCGAACACCGGGGAGCTGTTTTTT. Supplemented by reference TRBV19 and TRBJ2-2, the full variable domain reads DGGITQSPKYLFRKEGQNVTLSCEQNLNHDAMYWYRQDPGQGLRLIYYSQIVNDFQKGDIAEGYSVSREKKESFPLTVTSAQKNPTAFYLCATYPGGPNTGELFFGEGSRLTVL.